A single sample is the source of the 30 T cell receptor beta chains below, sequenced in a study of T cells in Graves' hyperthyroidism and ophthalmopathy (dated by TCRdb to 2018 to 2020). The library was made by multiplex PCR. Instrument used: Illumina HiSeq 2000. The TCR beta CDR3 regions were amplified from the RNA transcripts. The TCR CDR3 was subjected to a first round of RT-PCR using the HTBI primer set and the Qiagen OneStep RT-PCR kit. TCRdb took the public reads, trimmed them with fastp at Q25, ran MiXCR for clone calling and kept in-frame beta chains. CDR3 protein sequences are deduplicated, and each keeps its most common genes and DNA. The sample table holds 300,000 to 450,000 distinct CDR3 sequences, of which just under 15% were seen once. The ten largest account for about 30% of the sample. Source material: blood. These receptors came from a woman under 40 with Graves' hyperthyroidism.

This clonotype came up many times. The CDR3 bases are TGTGCCAGCAGCTTCGGGGCCATGAACACTGAAGCTTTCTTT. This codes for CASSFGAMNTEAFF. The chain uses TRBV3-1 and TRBJ1-1; D possibly corresponds to TRBD1 (5 bases). V was pared by 5 bases and J by 0 bases, with 10 bases between. This CDR3 is built from 14 residues. CDR1 is LGHDT, CDR2 YNNKEL, per germline (reference sequence).

As regards this clonotype: The junction shows a germline mismatch at one end, possibly a read error. The V gene is TRBV19, the J gene TRBJ2-3; 9 nucleotides align to TRBD2. Germline V gene sequence: CDR1 LNHDA, CDR2 SQIVND (reference sequence). The CDR3 has 16 amino acids. This CDR3 is CASSVLAGTSTDTRYF. The CDR3 coding sequence is TGTGCCAGTAGTGTTCTAGCGGGGACTAGCACAGATACGCGGTATTTT.

This clonotype was recorded a few times. This rearrangement joins TRBV7-9 to TRBJ1-5; the D gene is possibly TRBD1 (6 bases). This CDR3 contains 15 residues. V gave up 5 bases and J gave up 7 bases, with 18 bases separating them. Germline V CDR1 and CDR2: SEHNR, FQNEAQ (reference sequence). The CDR3 spells CASSPEGRGEQPQHF. The CDR3 DNA sequence: TGTGCCAGCAGCCCCGAGGGAAGGGGGGAACAGCCCCAGCATTTT.

This clonotype was picked up a small number of times. J is TRBJ2-7 and V is TRBV28; 8 bases line up with TRBD2. Germline CDR1 is MDHEN and CDR2 is SYDVKM. The trim removed 6 bases at V and 6 bases at J, leaving 10 bases unmatched. The CDR3 spans 14 residues. CDR3 DNA sequence: TGTGCCAGCAGGGGCGGGACTAGTTTCGCCGAGCAGTACTTC. Its translation is CASRGGTSFAEQYF. Looking up the rest from reference TRBV28 and TRBJ2-7 gives the full variable domain: DVKVTQSSRYLVKRTGEKVFLECVQDMDHENMFWYRQDPGLGLRLIYFSYDVKMKEKGDIPEGYSVSREKKERFSLILESASTNQTSMYLCASRGGTSFAEQYFGPGTRLTVT.

This clonotype was seen at least ten times. The rearrangement links TRBV3-1 to TRBJ2-7; D might be TRBD1 or TRBD2, each matching 5 bases. The CDR3 is 14 residues long. V gave up 0 bases and J gave up 3 bases, with 9 bases separating them. Germline CDR1 LGHDT, CDR2 YNNKEL (reference sequence). CDR3 sequence: CASSQESGSYEQYF. CDR3 DNA sequence: TGTGCCAGCAGCCAAGAGTCAGGGAGCTACGAGCAGTACTTC.

A word on this clonotype: This clone may be a read error of a much larger clone one base away. The V gene is TRBV7-9, the J gene TRBJ2-7; tentatively, D is TRBD2 (6 bases). CDR1 is SEHNR and CDR2 is FQNEAQ in the germline V gene (reference sequence). This CDR3 contains 15 residues. This CDR3 is CASSPSSAPAYEQYF. The CDR3 nucleotides are TGCGCCAGCAGCCCATCTAGCGCTCCCGCCTACGAGCAGTACTTC.

The V gene is TRBV9, the J gene TRBJ2-2, with D unclear. The CDR3 totals 14 residues. Trimming shortened V by 4 bases and J by 0 bases, and 7 bases separated the two germline ends. The germline V gene encodes CDR1 SGDLS and CDR2 YYNGEE. The CDR3 protein is CASSSPANTGELFF. Here the CDR3 DNA reads TGTGCCAGCAGCTCGCCCGCGAACACCGGGGAGCTGTTTTTT.

This clonotype was recorded many times. This chain connects TRBV3-1 to TRBJ2-1; 8 bases map to TRBD1. Germline assignment: CDR1 LGHDT and CDR2 YNNKEL (reference sequence). Losses at the gene ends were 3 bases for V and 7 bases for J; bases not matched to a gene: 8. The CDR3 contains 15 residues. The chain's CDR3 is CASSQTGATWNEQFF. In DNA, the CDR3 is TGTGCCAGCAGCCAGACAGGGGCCACATGGAATGAGCAGTTCTTC.

This CDR3 reads CASSAQDGYEQYF. CDR3 bases: TGTGCCAGCAGTGCCCAGGACGGCTACGAGCAGTACTTC. This chain links TRBV2 with TRBJ2-7, with unresolved D. This CDR3 contains 13 residues. Deletions cut 4 bases from V and 3 bases from J, with 10 bases between. In germline, CDR1 is SNHLY, CDR2 FYNNEI.

This clonotype was recorded a few times. This chain links TRBV19 with TRBJ1-4, with TRBD1 identical over 8 bases. This CDR3 has 14 amino acids. Germline loops: CDR1 LNHDA, CDR2 SQIVND (reference sequence). V lost 4 bases, J lost 6 bases, and 4 bases stayed unmatched. This CDR3 reads CASSTPGQDEKLFF. The CDR3 DNA sequence: TGTGCCAGTAGTACGCCGGGACAGGATGAAAAACTGTTTTTT.

This chain connects TRBV29-1 to TRBJ2-1; no clear D gene. CDR3 length: 12 residues. Germline loops: CDR1 SQVTM, CDR2 ANQGSEA. The V end lost 4 bases, the J end lost 8 bases, and 12 bases lay between the germline ends. The CDR3 nucleotides are TGCAGCGTTGCGGTTAGTACCGATGAGCAGTTCTTC. Amino acids: CSVAVSTDEQFF.

The rearrangement uses TRBV11-1 and TRBJ2-3, with a possible D match to TRBD2 (5 bases). The V gene lost 5 bases and the J gene lost 0 bases, with 12 bases spanning the gap. CDR1 is SGHAT, CDR2 FQDESV, per germline (reference sequence). The CDR3 covers 15 residues. The chain's CDR3 is CASSPIGLSTDTQYF. For the CDR3, the DNA is TGTGCCAGCAGCCCTATCGGACTCAGCACAGATACGCAGTATTTT.

This clonotype was observed many times. The chain carries TRBV5-1 and TRBJ2-1; 10 positions match TRBD2. The CDR3 spans 17 residues. With 4 bases clipped from V and 4 bases from J, the junction kept 11 bases outside the gene matches. CDR1 is SGHRS, CDR2 YFSETQ, per germline. Written as DNA, the CDR3 is TGCGCCAGCAGCAGAACAGGGTCAGCGGGAGGGTACAATGAGCAGTTCTTC. Its protein is CASSRTGSAGGYNEQFF. The whole variable domain, remainder taken from reference TRBV5-1 and TRBJ2-1, is KAGVTQTPRYLIKTRGQQVTLSCSPISGHRSVSWYQQTPGQGLQFLFEYFSETQRNKGNFPGRFSGRQFSNSRSEMNVSTLELGDSALYLCASSRTGSAGGYNEQFFGPGTRLTVL.

This clonotype has more than one count but fewer than ten. The chain joins TRBV7-2 to TRBJ1-5, with 10 bases fitting TRBD1. The CDR3 covers 16 residues. Trimming took 5 bases from V and 2 from J; bases not matched to a gene: 6. Germline V gene lookup returns CDR1 SGHTA and CDR2 FQGNSA. CDR3 bases: TGTGCCAGCAGCCTTGTAGGGACAGGGGGCAATCAGCCCCAGCATTTT. Its translation is CASSLVGTGGNQPQHF.

V is TRBV11-2 and J is TRBJ2-3; the D call may be TRBD1 or TRBD2 (5 bases each). From germline, CDR1 is SGHAT and CDR2 FQNNGV. Trimming took off 4 bases at V and 1 base at J, with 12 bases between the two ends. The length of the CDR3 is 15 residues. DNA of the CDR3: TGTGCCAGCAGCTCCTGGAGGACACGCACAGATACGCAGTATTTT. Translated: CASSSWRTRTDTQYF.

This clonotype was detected ten times or more. The chain uses TRBV18 and TRBJ2-1; 9 bases agree with TRBD2. CDR1 and CDR2 (germline): KGHSH, LQKENI. The CDR3 is 15 amino acids. After removal of 6 bases from V and 5 bases from J, the junction contained 8 bases not matched to a gene. The chain's CDR3 is CASSPGTSSNNEQFF. The CDR3 DNA follows: TGTGCCAGCTCGCCGGGGACTAGCAGCAACAATGAGCAGTTCTTC.

The sample holds a few counts of this clonotype. The J gene is TRBJ2-2, the V gene TRBV19, with TRBD2 identical over 8 bases. The J segment lost 5 bases and the V segment lost 7 bases, leaving 3 bases of the junction unmatched. The germline V gene has CDR1 LNHDA and CDR2 SQIVND (reference sequence). The CDR3 is 13 residues long. The CDR3 sequence is CASTAGGTGELFF. The CDR3, as DNA: TGTGCCAGTACGGCGGGAGGTACCGGGGAGCTGTTTTTT.

This clonotype was counted only a few times. The chain couples TRBV13 to TRBJ1-3; tentatively, D is TRBD1 (6 bases). CDR1 and CDR2 (germline): PRHDT, FYEKMQ (reference sequence). The CDR3 spans 14 residues. Deletions cut 6 bases from V and 0 bases from J, with 9 bases between. This chain's CDR3 is CASRDSSSGNTIYF. In DNA, the CDR3 is TGTGCCAGCAGGGACAGTTCCTCTGGAAACACCATATATTTT.

In its sample, this clonotype was seen a few times. The rearrangement uses TRBV4-2 and TRBJ2-1; 8 bases agree with TRBD2. The V and J ends lost 1 base and 3 bases, in that order; junction bases with no gene match: 11. This CDR3 is 18 amino acids long. The germline CDR1 and CDR2 sequences are LGHNA and YNFKEQ. Here the CDR3 reads CASSQGRTGTRSYNEQFF. CDR3 bases: TGTGCCAGCAGCCAAGGGAGAACCGGGACTAGGAGCTACAATGAGCAGTTCTTC.

A few counts support this clonotype. This sequence joins TRBV7-2 and TRBJ2-5, with 11 bases aligning to TRBD2. Germline CDR1 SGHTA, CDR2 FQGNSA. This CDR3 has 16 amino acids. The junction had 6 bases not matched to a gene; V was cut back by 1 base and J by 5 bases. The DNA for the CDR3 is TGTGCCAGCAGCTTAGTCCTAGCGGGAGGCATGGAGACCCAGTACTTC. As protein: CASSLVLAGGMETQYF.

This clonotype was found many times. The chain employs TRBV28 and TRBJ2-1; no clear D. CDR1 MDHEN and CDR2 SYDVKM come from the germline V gene. V lost 4 bases to trimming and J lost 7 bases, with 11 bases between them. The CDR3 covers 13 residues. CDR3 residues: CASSSAGSNEQFF. In DNA form, the CDR3 reads TGTGCCAGCAGTTCTGCCGGGTCGAATGAGCAGTTCTTC.

This clonotype appeared many times. The chain has TRBV2 and TRBJ2-1; the match to TRBD1 covers 8 bases. The ends lost 3 bases at V and 2 bases at J; junction bases unmatched: 3. This CDR3 region has 15 residues. Germline CDR1 reads SNHLY; CDR2 reads FYNNEI. In DNA, the CDR3 is TGTGCCAGCAGTGAGGACAGGGACCCCTACAATGAGCAGTTCTTC. As protein: CASSEDRDPYNEQFF.

The chain couples TRBV10-3 to TRBJ2-7, with 9 nucleotides matching TRBD2. Germline CDR1 reads ENHRY; CDR2 reads SYGVKD. The CDR3 consists of 16 residues. The V and J ends lost 5 bases and 2 bases, in that order; junction bases with no gene match: 10. The CDR3 region has the DNA TGTGCCATCAGTTCAAGCGGGAGGACCCCGGCCTACGAGCAGTACTTC. It yields the protein CAISSSGRTPAYEQYF.

Ten or more counts support this clonotype. The chain carries TRBV3-1 and TRBJ1-4; possibly TRBD1 for D (5 bases). Trimming left V 5 bases short and J 6 bases short, with 13 bases between. Per germline, CDR1 LGHDT and CDR2 YNNKEL (reference sequence). The CDR3 spans 14 residues. In nucleotides, the CDR3 is TGTGCCAGCAGCAGCCGCGGGGGGGATGAAAAACTGTTTTTT. Its protein is CASSSRGGDEKLFF.

This clonotype came up many times. The chain couples TRBV11-2 to TRBJ2-5, with 9 bases lining up with TRBD2. Germline CDR1 and CDR2: SGHAT and FQNNGV. This CDR3 spans 14 amino acids. V shed 6 bases and J 5 bases; nucleotides not matched to a gene: 7. The CDR3 loop is CASSPGAGGETQYF. In DNA form, the CDR3 reads TGTGCCAGCAGTCCTGGCGCGGGGGGGGAGACCCAGTACTTC. The whole variable domain, filled in from reference TRBV11-2 and TRBJ2-5, reads EAGVAQSPRYKIIEKRQSVAFWCNPISGHATLYWYQQILGQGPKLLIQFQNNGVVDDSQLPKDRFSAERLKGVDSTLKIQPAKLEDSAVYLCASSPGAGGETQYFGPGTRLLVL.

The chain has TRBV15 and TRBJ2-2; D tentatively reads TRBD1 or TRBD2 (5 bases each). The CDR3 sequence is 17 residues long. Trimming stripped 0 bases from V and 0 bases from J, with 11 bases between. Germline V CDR1 and CDR2: LNHNV, YYDKDF (reference sequence). The CDR3 region is CATSREAWDANTGELFF. CDR3 nucleotides: TGTGCCACCAGCAGAGAAGCCTGGGACGCGAACACCGGGGAGCTGTTTTTT.

This clonotype came up many times. V usage is TRBV2 and J usage is TRBJ1-5; the match to TRBD1 covers 8 bases. Looked up from germline, CDR1 is SNHLY and CDR2 is FYNNEI. The V gene end was trimmed by 8 bases and the J gene end by 3 bases; junction bases not matched to a gene: 3. The CDR3 is 13 residues long. The CDR3 DNA is TGTGCCAGCGCGACAGGGGTCAATCAGCCCCAGCATTTT. This codes for CASATGVNQPQHF.

This clonotype appeared many times. This chain links TRBV12-3 or TRBV12-4 with TRBJ2-1; 11 bases match TRBD2. The CDR3 extends over 13 amino acids. V dropped 5 bases and J dropped 9; count of bases not matched to a gene: 3. CDR3 DNA: TGTGCCAGCAGTCCGGGACTAGCGGTTGAGCAGTTCTTC. Residues: CASSPGLAVEQFF.

This clonotype has just a few counts. This chain connects TRBV5-1 to TRBJ2-2; 7 bases map to TRBD2. The CDR3 has 16 amino acids. Trimming took 0 bases from V and 1 from J; bases not matched to a gene: 3. The germline CDR1 and CDR2 sequences are SGHRS and YFSETQ. CDR3 in amino acids: CASSLVLAENTGELFF. CDR3 coding DNA: TGCGCCAGCAGCTTGGTGCTAGCGGAGAACACCGGGGAGCTGTTTTTT.

The chain is built from TRBV20-1 and TRBJ1-5; no clear D. Germline loops: CDR1 DFQATT, CDR2 SNEGSKA (reference sequence). This CDR3 spans 16 amino acids. V was trimmed by 5 bases and J by 0 bases, leaving 17 bases between them. As DNA, the CDR3 is TGCAGTGCTGTAGAAAGTCACCAGTATAGCAATCAGCCCCAGCATTTT. This translates into CSAVESHQYSNQPQHF.